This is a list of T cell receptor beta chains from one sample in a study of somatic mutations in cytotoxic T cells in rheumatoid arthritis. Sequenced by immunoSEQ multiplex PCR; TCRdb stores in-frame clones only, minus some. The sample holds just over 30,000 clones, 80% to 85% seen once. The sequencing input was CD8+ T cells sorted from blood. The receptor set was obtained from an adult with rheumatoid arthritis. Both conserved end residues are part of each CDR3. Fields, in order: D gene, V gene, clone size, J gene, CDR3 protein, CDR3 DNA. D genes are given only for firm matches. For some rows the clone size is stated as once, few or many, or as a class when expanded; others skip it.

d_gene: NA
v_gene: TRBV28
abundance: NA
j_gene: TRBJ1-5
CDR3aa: CASSLRGGYQPQHF
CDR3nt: TGTGCCAGCAGTTTAAGGGGTGGATATCAGCCCCAGCATTTT

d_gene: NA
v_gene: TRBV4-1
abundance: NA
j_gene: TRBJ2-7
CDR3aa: CASSQDTRESYEQYF
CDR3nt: TGCGCCAGCAGCCAAGATACCAGGGAGTCCTACGAGCAGTACTTC

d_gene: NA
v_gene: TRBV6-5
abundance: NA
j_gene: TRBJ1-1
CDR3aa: CASSYAPNTEAFF
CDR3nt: TGTGCCAGCAGTTACGCCCCGAACACTGAAGCTTTCTTT

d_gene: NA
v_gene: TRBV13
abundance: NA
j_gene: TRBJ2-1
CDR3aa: CASSGYNEQFF
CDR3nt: TGTGCCAGCAGCGGTTACAATGAGCAGTTCTTC

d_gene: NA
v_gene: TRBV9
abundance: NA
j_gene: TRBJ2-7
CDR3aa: CASSVGGASSYEQYF
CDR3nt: TGTGCCAGCAGCGTAGGAGGTGCCAGCTCCTACGAGCAGTACTTC

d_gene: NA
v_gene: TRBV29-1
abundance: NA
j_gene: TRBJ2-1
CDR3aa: CSAPPTGVRNEQFF
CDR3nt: TGCAGCGCCCCACCAACGGGAGTGAGGAATGAGCAGTTCTTC

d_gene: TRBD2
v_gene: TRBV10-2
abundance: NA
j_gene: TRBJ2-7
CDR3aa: CATATSGRVYEQYF
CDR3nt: TGCGCCACCGCGACTAGCGGGAGGGTCTACGAGCAGTACTTC

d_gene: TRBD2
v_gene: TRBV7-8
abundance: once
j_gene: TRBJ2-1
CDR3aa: CASSSRTSGGTYNEQFF
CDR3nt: TGTGCCAGCAGCTCAAGGACTAGCGGGGGCACCTACAATGAGCAGTTCTTC

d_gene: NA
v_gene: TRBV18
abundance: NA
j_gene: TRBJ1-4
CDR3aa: CASSPEGNEKLFF
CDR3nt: TGTGCCAGCTCACCAGAGGGTAATGAAAAACTGTTTTTT

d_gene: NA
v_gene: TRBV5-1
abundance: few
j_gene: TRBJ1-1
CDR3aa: CASSLGANTEAFF
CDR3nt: TGCGCCAGCAGCTTGGGGGCGAACACTGAAGCTTTCTTT

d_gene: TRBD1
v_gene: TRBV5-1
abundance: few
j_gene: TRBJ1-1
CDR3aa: CASGTGGLPEAFF
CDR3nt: TGCGCCAGCGGGACAGGGGGCTTGCCTGAAGCTTTCTTT

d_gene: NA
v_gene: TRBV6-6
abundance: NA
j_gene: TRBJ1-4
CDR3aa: CASSLGEKLFF
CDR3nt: TGTGCCAGCAGCCTTGGTGAAAAACTGTTTTTT

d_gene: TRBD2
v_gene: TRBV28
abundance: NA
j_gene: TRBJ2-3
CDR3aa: CASKTTLAGDVDTQYF
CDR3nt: TGTGCCAGCAAAACCACCCTAGCGGGGGACGTTGATACGCAGTATTTT

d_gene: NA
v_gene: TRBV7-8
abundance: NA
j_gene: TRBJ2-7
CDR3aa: CASSLLYEQYF
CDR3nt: TGTGCCAGCAGCTTGTTATACGAGCAGTACTTC

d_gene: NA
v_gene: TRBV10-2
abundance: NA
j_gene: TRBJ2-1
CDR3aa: CASSGRVNVNEQFF
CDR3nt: TGCGCCAGCAGTGGCCGGGTCAACGTCAATGAGCAGTTCTTC

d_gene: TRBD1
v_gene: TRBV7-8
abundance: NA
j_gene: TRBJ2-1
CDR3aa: CASSPGQGYNEQFF
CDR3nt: TGTGCCAGCAGCCCAGGACAGGGCTACAATGAGCAGTTCTTC

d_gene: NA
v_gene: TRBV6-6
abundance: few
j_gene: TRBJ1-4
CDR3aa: CASGYREKLFF
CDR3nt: TGTGCCAGCGGTTATCGTGAAAAACTGTTTTTT

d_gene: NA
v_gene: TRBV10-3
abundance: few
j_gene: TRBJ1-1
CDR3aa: CAISDKWFDTEAFF
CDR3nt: TGTGCCATCAGTGATAAGTGGTTTGACACTGAAGCTTTCTTT

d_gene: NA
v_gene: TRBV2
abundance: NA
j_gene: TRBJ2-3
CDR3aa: CASMGRGVESTDTQYF
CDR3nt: TGTGCCAGCATGGGGAGGGGGGTGGAGAGCACAGATACGCAGTATTTT

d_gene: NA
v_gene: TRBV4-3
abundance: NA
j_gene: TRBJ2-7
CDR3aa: CASSQGWAGAYEQYF
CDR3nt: TGCGCCAGCAGCCAAGGATGGGCAGGGGCGTACGAGCAGTACTTC

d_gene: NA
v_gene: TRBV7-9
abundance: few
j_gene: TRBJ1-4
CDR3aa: CASSPTSLEKLFF
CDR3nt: TGTGCCAGCAGCCCGACGTCGCTCGAAAAACTGTTTTTT

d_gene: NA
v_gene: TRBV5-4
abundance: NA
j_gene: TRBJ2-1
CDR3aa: CASSLEFRGNEQFF
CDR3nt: TGTGCCAGCAGCTTGGAGTTCAGGGGCAATGAGCAGTTCTTC

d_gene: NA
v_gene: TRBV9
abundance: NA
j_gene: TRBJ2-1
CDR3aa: CASSVGADNEQFF
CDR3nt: TGTGCCAGCAGCGTAGGAGCGGACAATGAGCAGTTCTTC

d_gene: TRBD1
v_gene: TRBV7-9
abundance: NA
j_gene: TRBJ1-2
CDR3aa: CASSSGTGGYTF
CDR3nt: TGTGCCAGCAGCTCGGGGACAGGCGGCTACACCTTC

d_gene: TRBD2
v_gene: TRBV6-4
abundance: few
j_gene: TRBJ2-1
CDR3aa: CASSSGLDYNEQFF
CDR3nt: TGTGCCAGCAGTTCGGGACTAGACTACAATGAGCAGTTCTTC

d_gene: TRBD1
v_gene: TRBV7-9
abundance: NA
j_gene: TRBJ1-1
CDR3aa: CASSPRDRGGLSTEAFF
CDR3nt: TGTGCCAGCAGCCCCCGGGACAGGGGAGGCTTGAGCACTGAAGCTTTCTTT

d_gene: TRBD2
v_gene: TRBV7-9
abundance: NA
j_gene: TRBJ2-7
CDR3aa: CASSIEAGPSYEQYF
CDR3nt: TGTGCCAGCAGCATTGAAGCGGGACCCTCCTACGAGCAGTACTTC

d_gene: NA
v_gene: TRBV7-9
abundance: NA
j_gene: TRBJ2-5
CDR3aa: CASSFSQEPGETQYF
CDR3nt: TGTGCCAGCAGCTTCAGCCAAGAGCCGGGGGAGACCCAGTACTTC

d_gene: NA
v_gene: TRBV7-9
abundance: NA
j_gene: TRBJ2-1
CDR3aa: CASSPSGRRNEQFF
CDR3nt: TGTGCCAGCAGCCCCTCGGGGCGGCGCAATGAGCAGTTCTTC

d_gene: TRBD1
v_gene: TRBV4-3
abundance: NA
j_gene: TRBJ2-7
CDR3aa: CASSQDTGGSYEQYF
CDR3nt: TGCGCCAGCAGCCAAGACACAGGGGGGTCCTACGAGCAGTACTTC

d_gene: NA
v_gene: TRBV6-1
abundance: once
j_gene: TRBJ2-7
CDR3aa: CASSEARAYEQYF
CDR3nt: TGTGCCAGCAGTGAAGCGAGAGCCTACGAGCAGTACTTC

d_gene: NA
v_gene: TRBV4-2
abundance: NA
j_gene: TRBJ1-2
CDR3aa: CASRGSDREYGYTF
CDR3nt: TGTGCCAGCAGGGGTTCGGACAGAGAGTATGGCTACACCTTC

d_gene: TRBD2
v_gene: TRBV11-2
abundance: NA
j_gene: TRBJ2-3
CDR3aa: CASSLSGWADTQYF
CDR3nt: TGTGCCAGCAGCCTTAGCGGGTGGGCAGATACGCAGTATTTT

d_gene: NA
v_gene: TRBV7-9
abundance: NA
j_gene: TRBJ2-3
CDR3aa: CASSLGLRGFTDTQYF
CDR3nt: TGTGCCAGCAGCTTAGGGTTACGGGGGTTTACAGATACGCAGTATTTT

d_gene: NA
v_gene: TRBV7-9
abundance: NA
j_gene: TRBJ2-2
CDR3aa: CAITGVYTGELFF
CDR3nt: TGTGCCATCACCGGGGTATACACCGGGGAGCTGTTTTTT

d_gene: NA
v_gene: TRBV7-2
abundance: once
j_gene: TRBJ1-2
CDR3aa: CASSLDGWGARGNYGYTF
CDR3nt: TGTGCCAGCAGCTTAGACGGGTGGGGGGCCCGGGGTAACTATGGCTACACCTTC

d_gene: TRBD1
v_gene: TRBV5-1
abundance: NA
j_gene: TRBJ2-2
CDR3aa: CASSLEGTAGSNTGELFF
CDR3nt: TGCGCCAGCAGCTTGGAGGGGACAGCCGGTTCGAACACCGGGGAGCTGTTTTTT

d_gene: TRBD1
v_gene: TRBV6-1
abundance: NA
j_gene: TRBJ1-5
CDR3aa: CASSEVMGQVGNQPQHF
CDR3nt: TGTGCCAGCAGTGAAGTAATGGGACAGGTGGGCAATCAGCCCCAGCATTTT

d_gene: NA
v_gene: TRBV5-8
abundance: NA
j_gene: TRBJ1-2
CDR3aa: CASSSRQDGNYGYTF
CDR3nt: TGTGCCAGCAGCTCTCGACAGGATGGTAACTATGGCTACACCTTC

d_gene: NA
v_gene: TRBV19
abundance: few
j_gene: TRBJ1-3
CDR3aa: CASSIRRPNTGNTIYF
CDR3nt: TGTGCCAGTAGTATAAGACGACCTAACACTGGAAACACCATATATTTT

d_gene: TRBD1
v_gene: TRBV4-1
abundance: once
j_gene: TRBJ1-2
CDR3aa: CASSQDLGTGNGYTF
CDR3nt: TGCGCCAGCAGCCAAGATCTGGGGACAGGGAACGGCTACACCTTC

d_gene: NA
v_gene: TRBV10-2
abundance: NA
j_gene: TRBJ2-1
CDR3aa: CASRGPLSRGSPYNEQFF
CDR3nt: TGCGCCAGCAGGGGCCCCCTGAGTCGGGGGAGCCCCTACAATGAGCAGTTCTTC

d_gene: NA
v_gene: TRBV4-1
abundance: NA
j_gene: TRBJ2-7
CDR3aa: CASSQGTGPYEQYF
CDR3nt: TGCGCCAGCAGCCAGGGGACGGGCCCCTACGAGCAGTACTTC

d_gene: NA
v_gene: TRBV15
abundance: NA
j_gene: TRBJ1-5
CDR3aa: CATSWGAGPQPQHF
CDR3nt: TGTGCCACCAGCTGGGGAGCAGGCCCCCAGCCCCAGCATTTT

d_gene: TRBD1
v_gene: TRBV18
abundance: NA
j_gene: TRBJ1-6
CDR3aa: CASSPNDREAYNSPLHF
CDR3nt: TGTGCCAGCTCACCCAACGACAGGGAGGCCTATAATTCACCCCTCCACTTT

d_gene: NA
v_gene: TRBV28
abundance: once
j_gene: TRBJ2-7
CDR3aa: CASSSTATGVGYEQYF
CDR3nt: TGTGCCAGCAGTTCTACTGCGACAGGCGTTGGCTACGAGCAGTACTTC

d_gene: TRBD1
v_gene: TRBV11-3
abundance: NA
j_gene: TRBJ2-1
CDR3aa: CASSGGGQGLDNEQFF
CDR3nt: TGTGCCAGCAGCGGAGGGGGACAGGGTTTGGACAATGAGCAGTTCTTC

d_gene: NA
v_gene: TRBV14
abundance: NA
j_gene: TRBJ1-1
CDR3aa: CASSQGPGRGTEAFF
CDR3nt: TGTGCCAGCAGCCAAGGCCCCGGGAGGGGCACTGAAGCTTTCTTT

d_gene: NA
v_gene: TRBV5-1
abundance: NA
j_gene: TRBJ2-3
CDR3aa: CASSFTMDSTDTQYF
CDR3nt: TGCGCCAGCAGCTTCACTATGGATAGCACAGATACGCAGTATTTT